A selection of T cell receptor beta chains follows, all from one sample in a study of Ad26.COV2.S vaccination and SARS-CoV-2 variants. TCRdb keeps only in-frame clones here, not all; method: immunoSEQ multiplex PCR. In the table there are approximately 360,000 clones, 83% of which are singletons. The sequencing used peripheral blood, collected in a trial of Ad26.COV2.S vaccine versus placebo. The receptor set was obtained from a person aged 18-60 years who received the Ad26.COV2.S COVID-19 vaccine or a placebo. Both conserved end residues are part of each CDR3.

CDR3 length	V gene	J gene	CDR3 protein
15	TRBV6-5	TRBJ2-2	CASSAGLAVTGELFF
14	TRBV25-1	TRBJ1-5	CASSESRGYQPQHF
15	TRBV7-3	TRBJ2-1	CASSSLAGGYNEQFF
15	TRBV25-1	TRBJ1-4	CASSEEGRGFEKLFF
15	TRBV5-4	TRBJ2-3	CASSIGSRSTDTQYF
15	TRBV2	TRBJ1-1	CASSLRGNTFSEAFF
13	TRBV12-3/TRBV12-4	TRBJ1-1	CASSLGQNTEAFF
14	TRBV2	TRBJ2-7	CASSLKGWTYEQYF
13	TRBV5-1	TRBJ2-1	CASSYYKRNEQFF
15	TRBV25-1	TRBJ2-3	CASSDGRSPTDTQYF
16	TRBV3-1/TRBV3-2	TRBJ1-1	CASSQSWAGVNTEAFF
15	TRBV5-3	TRBJ1-1	CARSSTGDGHTEAFF
15	TRBV5-1	TRBJ2-1	CASSADQGAPYEQFF
16	TRBV6-5	TRBJ1-5	CASSYSSRGRGQPQHF
14	TRBV18	TRBJ1-1	CASSHDRLNTEAFF
12	TRBV29-1	TRBJ2-3	CSVDRAADTQYF
14	TRBV24-1	TRBJ2-1	CATSEPSEYNEQFF
15	TRBV18	TRBJ1-2	CASSSQGASNYGYTF
13	TRBV6-2/TRBV6-3	TRBJ1-2	CASSYSMDRGYTF
13	TRBV6-5	TRBJ1-2	CASSYEGVDGYTF
15	TRBV6-5	TRBJ1-4	CASSSGQAVDEKLFF
13	TRBV6-5	TRBJ1-6	CASSYSGNSPLHF
15	TRBV15	TRBJ2-3	CATSRGPSSTDTQYF